Listed below are T cell receptor beta chains from one sample, sequenced in a study of blood T cell repertoires in COVID-19. The assay was immunoSEQ multiplex PCR, and TCRdb's table has in-frame clones only and misses some. This table has 150,000 or so clones, around 82% appearing once. The sample was peripheral blood. The receptors were gathered from a man aged 18 to 30 with active or convalescent COVID-19. The conserved cysteine and the conserved F or W are not part of the CDR3 here. Fields, in order: CDR3 protein, D gene, clone size, J gene, V gene. D genes are given only for firm matches. Size is stated for part of the rows, as once, few or many counts, or as a class when the clone is expanded.

CDR3 protein: ASSLNRDYEQY
D gene: NA
clone size: NA
J gene: TRBJ2-7
V gene: TRBV7-6

CDR3 protein: ASSQDRSNEQF
D gene: NA
clone size: NA
J gene: TRBJ2-1
V gene: TRBV11-2

CDR3 protein: ASSRTGRAENTEAF
D gene: NA
clone size: NA
J gene: TRBJ1-1
V gene: TRBV5-5

CDR3 protein: ASIRTGFYNEQF
D gene: NA
clone size: NA
J gene: TRBJ2-1
V gene: TRBV6-5

CDR3 protein: ASSSTGGEGNTIY
D gene: TRBD1
clone size: NA
J gene: TRBJ1-3
V gene: TRBV11-3

CDR3 protein: ASSIDNSPLH
D gene: NA
clone size: NA
J gene: TRBJ1-6
V gene: TRBV7-9

CDR3 protein: ASSLHRQVGETQY
D gene: NA
clone size: NA
J gene: TRBJ2-5
V gene: TRBV19

CDR3 protein: ASSSGLAGVPGGDTQY
D gene: TRBD2
clone size: NA
J gene: TRBJ2-3
V gene: TRBV7-6

CDR3 protein: ASSFGLAGDYEQY
D gene: TRBD2
clone size: NA
J gene: TRBJ2-7
V gene: TRBV28

CDR3 protein: ASYQETGSSYEQY
D gene: TRBD1
clone size: NA
J gene: TRBJ2-7
V gene: TRBV7-2

CDR3 protein: ASSLAGAGWNEQF
D gene: NA
clone size: NA
J gene: TRBJ2-1
V gene: TRBV12-1

CDR3 protein: SALQGAGYT
D gene: NA
clone size: once
J gene: TRBJ1-2
V gene: TRBV20-1